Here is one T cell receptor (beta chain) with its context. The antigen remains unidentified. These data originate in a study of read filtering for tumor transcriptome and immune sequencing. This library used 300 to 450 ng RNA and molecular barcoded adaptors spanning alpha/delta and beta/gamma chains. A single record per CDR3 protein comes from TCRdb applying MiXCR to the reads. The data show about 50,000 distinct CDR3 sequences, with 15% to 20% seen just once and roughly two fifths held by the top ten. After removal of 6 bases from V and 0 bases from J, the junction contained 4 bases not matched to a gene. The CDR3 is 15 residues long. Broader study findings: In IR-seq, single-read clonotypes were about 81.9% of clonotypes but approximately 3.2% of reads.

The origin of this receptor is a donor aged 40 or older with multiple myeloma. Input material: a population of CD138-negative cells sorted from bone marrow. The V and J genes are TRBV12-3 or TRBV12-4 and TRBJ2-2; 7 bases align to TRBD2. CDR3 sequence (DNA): TGTGCCAGCAGCCTACTAGCGCCGAACACCGGGGAGCTGTTTTTT. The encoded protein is CASSLLAPNTGELFF.